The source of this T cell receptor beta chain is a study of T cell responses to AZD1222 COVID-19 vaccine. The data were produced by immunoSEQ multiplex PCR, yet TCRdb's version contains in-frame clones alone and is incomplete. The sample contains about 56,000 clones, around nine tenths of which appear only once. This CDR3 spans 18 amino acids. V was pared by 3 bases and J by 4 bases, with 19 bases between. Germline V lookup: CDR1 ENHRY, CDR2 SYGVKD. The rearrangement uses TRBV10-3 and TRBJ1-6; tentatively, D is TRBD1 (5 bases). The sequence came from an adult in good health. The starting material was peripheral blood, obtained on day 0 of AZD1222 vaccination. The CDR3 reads CAISEGGSWGEYNSPLHF. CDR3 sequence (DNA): TGTGCCATCAGTGAAGGAGGGAGTTGGGGGGAGTATAATTCACCCCTCCACTTT.